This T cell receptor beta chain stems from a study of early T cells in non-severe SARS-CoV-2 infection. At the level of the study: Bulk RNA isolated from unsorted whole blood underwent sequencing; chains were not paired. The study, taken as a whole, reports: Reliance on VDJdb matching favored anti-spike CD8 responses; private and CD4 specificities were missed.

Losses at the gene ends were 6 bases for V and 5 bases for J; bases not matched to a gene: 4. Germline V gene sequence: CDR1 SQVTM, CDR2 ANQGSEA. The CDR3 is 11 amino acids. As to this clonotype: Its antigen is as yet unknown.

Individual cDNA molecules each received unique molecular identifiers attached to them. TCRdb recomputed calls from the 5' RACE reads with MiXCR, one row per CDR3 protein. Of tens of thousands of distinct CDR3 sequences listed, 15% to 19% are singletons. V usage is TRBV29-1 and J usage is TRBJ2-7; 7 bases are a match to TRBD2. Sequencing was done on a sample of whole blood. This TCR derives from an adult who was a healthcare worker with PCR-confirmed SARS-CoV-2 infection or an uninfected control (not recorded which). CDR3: CSVSSGDEQYF. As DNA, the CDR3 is TGCAGCGTATCCAGCGGGGACGAGCAGTACTTC.